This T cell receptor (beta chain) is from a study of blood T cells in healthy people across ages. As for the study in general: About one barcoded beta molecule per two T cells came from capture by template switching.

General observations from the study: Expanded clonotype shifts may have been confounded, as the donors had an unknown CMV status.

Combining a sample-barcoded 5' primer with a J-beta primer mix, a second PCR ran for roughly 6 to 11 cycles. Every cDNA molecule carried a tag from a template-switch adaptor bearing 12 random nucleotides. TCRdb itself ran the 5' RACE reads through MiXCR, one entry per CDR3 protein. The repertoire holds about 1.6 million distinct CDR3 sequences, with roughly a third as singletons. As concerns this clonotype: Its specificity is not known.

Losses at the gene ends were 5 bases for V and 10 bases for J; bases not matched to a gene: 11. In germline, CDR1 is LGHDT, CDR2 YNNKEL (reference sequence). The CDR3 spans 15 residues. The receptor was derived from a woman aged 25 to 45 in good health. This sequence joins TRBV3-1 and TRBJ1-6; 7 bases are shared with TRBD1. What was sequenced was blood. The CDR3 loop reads CASSSRTGLSSPLHF. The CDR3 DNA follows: TGTGCCAGCAGCTCCCGGACAGGATTAAGCTCACCCCTCCACTTT.